Sequencing of this T cell receptor beta chain was carried out in a study of blood T cell repertoires in COVID-19. Study-level background: COVID-19 samples collected from the United States, Italy and Spain covered acute and convalescent phases. T cells, B-cell-depleted T cells, or PBMCs provided the cDNA or gDNA that served as material.

In the original processing: Estimation of nucleated cell counts was performed using reference gene primer amplification. Assay used: immunoSEQ multiplex PCR; TCRdb lists only in-frame clones, some missing. For V, J and clone size, that table is used; D and trimming come from the DNA. The sample lists fewer than 110,000 clones, more than 70% occurring once. The CDR3 contains 13 residues. Unmatched junction bases numbered 5, after V lost 5 bases and J lost 8 bases. Germline lookup yields CDR1 LNHDA and CDR2 SQIVND (reference sequence). The TCR was taken from a woman younger than 45 with acute or convalescent COVID-19. The rearrangement joins TRBV19 to TRBJ2-1; 8 bases match TRBD2. Material for sequencing was peripheral blood. The CDR3 region is CASSPRGADEQFF. DNA of the CDR3: TGTGCCAGTAGTCCGCGGGGGGCCGATGAGCAGTTCTTC.